The next 20 T cell receptor beta chains were all read from a single sample in a study of vaccination and CD4 T cells after COVID-19. Treatment in this sample: roughly 11-day PBMC culture with coronavirus spike peptide pools or control peptides (ViraFEST assay). Antigen specificity for these receptors is unknown. Cultured CD4+ T-cell DNA underwent Oncomine TCR Beta short-read sequencing. TCRdb fed the PCR reads into MiXCR, producing one record per CDR3 protein. This table holds around 15,000 distinct CDR3 sequences, about 55% found once. Sequencing was done on a sample of CD4+ T cells from blood, cultured in vitro. The origin of the receptors is a human donor who had recovered from COVID-19.

V and J are TRBV6-1 and TRBJ2-7; no firm D call. Germline-derived CDR1 and CDR2 are MNHNS and SASEGT. The CDR3 spans 12 residues. V dropped 3 bases and J dropped 1 base, with 4 bases sitting between them. This CDR3 is CASSEGSYEQYF. CDR3 DNA sequence: TGTGCCAGCAGTGAGGGGTCCTACGAGCAGTACTTC.

The chain uses TRBV3-1 and TRBJ1-6; D ambiguous. Trimming pared 1 base from V and 10 bases from J, leaving 8 bases between. The V gene's germline CDR1 is LGHDT and CDR2 YNNKEL (reference sequence). The CDR3 runs 13 residues. Written as DNA, the CDR3 is TGTGCCAGCAGCCAAGCGGGAGGCTCACCCCTCCACTTT. The encoded protein is CASSQAGGSPLHF.

The gene calls are TRBV19 and TRBJ2-2; 11 positions agree with TRBD2. The V gene end was trimmed by 7 bases and the J gene end by 0 bases; junction bases not matched to a gene: 13. This CDR3 has 19 residues. CDR1 is LNHDA, CDR2 SQIVND, per germline (reference sequence). For the CDR3, the DNA is TGTGCCAGTATCCCTGGACTAGCGGGTTTCTCCGCGAACACCGGGGAGCTGTTTTTT. Translating it yields CASIPGLAGFSANTGELFF.

This rearrangement joins TRBV12-3 or TRBV12-4 to TRBJ1-6, with D hard to call. This CDR3 is built from 13 residues. V was pared by 3 bases and J by 10 bases, with 10 bases between. DNA for the CDR3: TGTGCCAGCAGTTTGAACGGGGAATCACCCCTCCACTTT. It translates to CASSLNGESPLHF.

The table lists this clonotype with a count of one. The chain is built from TRBV9 and TRBJ2-2; a possible D gene is TRBD1 (5 bases). The CDR3 totals 16 residues. Trimming removed 4 bases at V and 7 bases at J, with 20 bases between. Germline values: CDR1 SGDLS, CDR2 YYNGEE. The CDR3 region is CASSPRQGQTGGELFF. The CDR3 DNA reads as TGTGCCAGCAGCCCCCGCCAGGGTCAGACTGGCGGGGAGCTGTTTTTT.

The V gene is TRBV21-1, the J gene TRBJ1-6; TRBD1, the table's D call, was not compared with the DNA. TRBV21-1 is a pseudogene segment. The CDR3 is 16 residues long. CDR3 residues: CASSKYLRQGGSPLHF. CDR3 DNA sequence: TGTGCCAGCAGCAAGTATTTAAGACAGGGAGGGTCACCCCTCCACTTT.

This clonotype was seen more than once but under ten times. The V gene is TRBV6-1, the J gene TRBJ1-2; D remains ambiguous. The V gene's germline CDR1 is MNHNS and CDR2 SASEGT. Between the trimmed V and J ends, which lost 4 bases and 5 bases, there was a span of 14 bases. The CDR3 loop spans 14 amino acids. This chain's CDR3 is CASSGNDRRYGYTF. The DNA for the CDR3 is TGTGCCAGCAGTGGGAACGACCGCCGTTATGGCTACACCTTC.

This rearrangement joins TRBV20-1 to TRBJ2-2; D is unclear. The CDR3 length is 15 residues. Germline loops: CDR1 DFQATT, CDR2 SNEGSKA (reference sequence). The V and J ends lost 0 bases and 0 bases respectively, with 8 bases between them. The CDR3 bases are TGCAGTGCTAGAGATCGGTTGGCGAACACCGGGGAGCTGTTTTTT. Translating gives CSARDRLANTGELFF.

This clonotype has a single count. CDR3 sequence reads: CSARVGHPSSYEQYF. CDR3 nucleotide sequence: TGCAGTGCTAGAGTTGGCCACCCATCCTCCTACGAGCAGTACTTC. V gene TRBV20-1 combines with J gene TRBJ2-7; D is undetermined. This CDR3 comprises 15 residues. Trimming pared 1 base from V and 0 bases from J, leaving 13 bases between. From germline, CDR1 is DFQATT and CDR2 SNEGSKA (reference sequence).

This clonotype was observed once. The rearrangement links TRBV30 to TRBJ2-7; TRBD2 might be the D (6 bases). With 3 bases removed from V and 5 bases from J, the gap between germline ends came to 29 bases. The CDR3 is 18 amino acids. The germline V gene has CDR1 GTSNPN and CDR2 SVGIG (reference sequence). In nucleotides, the CDR3 is TGTGCCTGGAGCTCACCTAGACAACTCGGGGGTAACTACGACGAGCAGTACTTC. Protein product: CAWSSPRQLGGNYDEQYF.

This clonotype has just a few counts. The chain employs TRBV2 and TRBJ1-1; TRBD1 matches at 8 bases. CDR1 SNHLY and CDR2 FYNNEI come from the germline V gene. The CDR3 consists of 16 residues. The ends lost 6 bases at V and 3 bases at J; junction bases unmatched: 12. For the CDR3, the DNA is TGTGCCAGCAGGAATAGCAGGGGGCGACGGGACACTGAAGCTTTCTTT. It specifies CASRNSRGRRDTEAFF.

This clonotype was counted only a few times. V and J are TRBV20-1 and TRBJ1-4, with D perhaps TRBD1 (6 bases). Germline CDR1 and CDR2: DFQATT and SNEGSKA (reference sequence). The CDR3 length is 14 residues. V was clipped by 4 bases and J by 7 bases, with 16 bases between them. The CDR3 coding sequence is TGCAGTGCTAAAATTGGGGGCAGGGGTGAAAAACTGTTTTTT. It translates to CSAKIGGRGEKLFF.

This chain links TRBV18 with TRBJ2-3; possibly TRBD2 for D (6 bases). From germline, CDR1 is KGHSH and CDR2 LQKENI. Trimming removed 3 bases from V and 1 base from J, with 11 bases in between. The CDR3 runs 15 residues. The CDR3 region is CASSPWDWGTDTQYF. DNA for the CDR3: TGTGCCAGCTCACCCTGGGACTGGGGCACAGATACGCAGTATTTT.

The chain links TRBV20-1 to TRBJ1-5; the D gene is possibly TRBD1 (6 bases). In germline, CDR1 is DFQATT, CDR2 SNEGSKA (reference sequence). V lost 6 bases and J lost 0, with 15 bases in between. The CDR3 length is 15 residues. CDR3: CSASGQSFSNQPQHF. CDR3 in DNA: TGCAGTGCGTCTGGACAGAGCTTTAGCAATCAGCCCCAGCATTTT.

V and J are TRBV20-1 and TRBJ2-5; no firm D call. The V end was cut by 2 bases, the J end by 5 bases, with 15 bases between. Germline V gives CDR1 DFQATT, CDR2 SNEGSKA (reference sequence). The CDR3 runs to 14 residues. The CDR3 sequence: CSARRLAVGETQYF. CDR3 DNA sequence: TGCAGTGCTAGAAGGTTGGCGGTCGGGGAGACCCAGTACTTC.

The rearrangement joins TRBV25-1 to TRBJ1-1; TRBD1 matches at 7 bases. In germline, CDR1 is MGHDK, CDR2 SYGVNS. The CDR3 consists of 14 residues. Losses at the gene ends were 3 bases for V and 2 bases for J; bases not matched to a gene: 3. The CDR3 DNA sequence: TGTGCCAGCAGTGACCAGGGGGAAAACACTGAAGCTTTCTTT. Its protein product is CASSDQGENTEAFF.

The chain joins TRBV6-1 to TRBJ2-7, with TRBD1 identical over 10 bases. Germline V lookup: CDR1 MNHNS, CDR2 SASEGT. The CDR3 has 14 residues. The J segment lost 6 bases and the V segment lost 6 bases, leaving 8 bases of the junction unmatched. CDR3 nucleotide sequence: TGTGCCAGCAGCATGATTTGGACAGGGGGCGAGCAGTACTTC. Amino acid sequence: CASSMIWTGGEQYF.

The V gene is TRBV28, the J gene TRBJ1-2; TRBD1 might be the D (5 bases). The CDR3 runs to 11 residues. The V gene's germline CDR1 is MDHEN and CDR2 SYDVKM. Trimming took 6 bases from V and 8 from J, leaving 10 bases between them. The DNA for the CDR3 is TGTGCCAGCAGACCCGACAGCGGCTACACCTTC. Translation gives CASRPDSGYTF.

DNA for the CDR3: TGCGCCAGCAGCCAAGATCGCGACCGTGAAGCTTTCTTT. It specifies CASSQDRDREAFF. This chain joins TRBV4-3 and TRBJ1-1; D is unclear. The germline gives CDR1 LGHNA, CDR2 YSLEER. This CDR3 region has 13 residues. Trimming left V 0 bases short and J 7 bases short, with 9 bases between.

The V call is TRBV20-1, the J call TRBJ2-1; 8 bases fit TRBD2. V lost 3 bases and J lost 2; bases outside the gene matches: 18. Germline values: CDR1 DFQATT, CDR2 SNEGSKA (reference sequence). There are 19 residues in the CDR3. The CDR3 protein is CSASWRGAPGSGAYNEQFF. The CDR3 region has the DNA TGCAGTGCTAGCTGGCGGGGGGCCCCGGGTAGCGGGGCCTACAATGAGCAGTTCTTC.